This is a list of T cell receptor beta chains from one sample in a study of blood T cell repertoires in COVID-19. Some clones are missing from TCRdb's copy, which holds only in-frame ones; the method was immunoSEQ multiplex PCR. The repertoire includes around 270,000 clones, roughly 86% of them detected once, and roughly 9.8% sits in the top ten. The sample was peripheral blood. Every receptor here comes from a man in his forties who had recovered from COVID-19. CDR3s include the opening cysteine and the closing phenylalanine or tryptophan. The order of the fields is clone size, D gene, V gene, J gene, CDR3 length, CDR3 protein, CDR3 DNA. D genes are given only for firm matches. Only some rows state a clone size, as once, few, many or a class for expanded clones.

.,TRBD1,TRBV7-9,TRBJ1-2,14,CASSFGQGNYGYTF,TGTGCCAGCAGCTTTGGACAGGGCAACTATGGCTACACCTTC
.,TRBD2,TRBV7-8,TRBJ2-1,16,CASSLIPGLATNEQFF,TGTGCCAGCAGCTTGATACCGGGACTAGCGACCAATGAGCAGTTCTTC
.,.,TRBV6-5,TRBJ1-6,15,CASSYARTYNSPLHF,TGTGCCAGCAGTTACGCCAGGACTTATAATTCACCCCTCCACTTT
.,.,TRBV5-4,TRBJ2-2,18,CASSPLGQGLTNTGELFF,TGTGCCAGCAGCCCGCTAGGACAAGGGCTAACGAACACCGGGGAGCTGTTTTTT
few,.,TRBV19,TRBJ1-5,16,CASSTATQGGVQPQHF,TGTGCCAGTAGTACCGCAACGCAGGGTGGGGTTCAGCCCCAGCATTTT
.,TRBD2,TRBV7-3,TRBJ2-7,16,CASSLSSASGSDEQYF,TGTGCCAGCAGCTTAAGCTCGGCTAGCGGGAGCGACGAGCAGTACTTC
.,.,TRBV6-5,TRBJ2-2,16,CASSYSRGRGTGELFF,TGTGCCAGCAGTTACTCGAGGGGGAGGGGAACCGGGGAGCTGTTTTTT
.,.,TRBV3-1/TRBV3-2,TRBJ2-1,14,CASSQDPVRSEQFF,TGTGCCAGCAGCCAAGATCCGGTTCGCTCTGAGCAGTTCTTC
.,.,TRBV2,TRBJ1-6,13,CASRRDMDSPLHF,TGTGCCAGCAGGAGGGATATGGATTCACCCCTCCACTTT
.,.,TRBV4-2,TRBJ1-1,16,CASSRNPGAGRTEAFF,TGTGCCAGCAGCCGGAACCCTGGGGCGGGGCGTACTGAAGCTTTCTTT
.,.,TRBV6-5,TRBJ1-1,14,CASSDRTRATEAFF,TGTGCCAGCAGCGATCGGACGAGGGCCACTGAAGCTTTCTTT
.,.,TRBV19,TRBJ1-2,12,CASSPDYYGYTF,TGTGCCAGTAGTCCTGACTACTATGGCTACACCTTC
.,.,TRBV28,TRBJ2-7,14,CASRQLSGVYEQYF,TGTGCCAGCAGACAACTTAGCGGAGTCTACGAGCAGTACTTC
.,TRBD2,TRBV9,TRBJ2-1,16,CASSTGLAGVRNEQFF,TGTGCCAGCAGCACAGGGCTAGCGGGGGTGAGGAATGAGCAGTTCTTC
.,TRBD1,TRBV7-7,TRBJ2-7,13,CASSPGQGREQYF,TGTGCCAGCAGCCCCGGACAGGGACGGGAGCAGTACTTC
.,.,TRBV9,TRBJ2-7,16,CASSVDAGTGSYEQYF,TGTGCCAGCAGCGTAGATGCGGGGACGGGGTCCTACGAGCAGTACTTC
.,TRBD1,TRBV19,TRBJ1-5,14,CASSLGTAVSPQHF,TGTGCCAGTAGTCTAGGGACAGCTGTATCGCCCCAGCATTTT
few,.,TRBV14,TRBJ2-7,11,CASSQYYEQYF,TGTGCCAGCAGCCAATACTACGAGCAGTACTTC